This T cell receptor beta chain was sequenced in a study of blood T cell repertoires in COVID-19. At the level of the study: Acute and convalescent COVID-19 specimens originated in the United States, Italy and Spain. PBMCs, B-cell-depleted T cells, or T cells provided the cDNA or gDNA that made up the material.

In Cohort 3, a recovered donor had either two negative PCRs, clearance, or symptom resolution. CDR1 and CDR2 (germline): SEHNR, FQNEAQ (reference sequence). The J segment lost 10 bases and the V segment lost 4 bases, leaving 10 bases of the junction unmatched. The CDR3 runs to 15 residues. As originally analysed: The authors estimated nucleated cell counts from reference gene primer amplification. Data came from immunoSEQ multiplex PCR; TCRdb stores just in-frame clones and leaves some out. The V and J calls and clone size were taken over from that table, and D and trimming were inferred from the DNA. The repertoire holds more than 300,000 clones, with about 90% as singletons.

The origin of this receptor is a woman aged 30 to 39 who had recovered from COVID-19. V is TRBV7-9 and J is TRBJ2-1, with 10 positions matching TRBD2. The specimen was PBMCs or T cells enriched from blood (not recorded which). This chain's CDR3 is CASSSYLAGDGEQFF. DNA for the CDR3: TGTGCCAGCAGCTCGTACCTAGCGGGAGACGGAGAGCAGTTCTTC.